Below, 20 T cell receptor beta chains from the same sample are listed, as sequenced in a study of blood T cell repertoires in COVID-19. Measured with immunoSEQ multiplex PCR; TCRdb has only the in-frame clones, and not every one. Among 100,000 or so clones listed, roughly 91% were seen once. The sequenced sample was peripheral blood. The receptor set was obtained from a human donor with acute or convalescent COVID-19. The donor label of this sample is uncertain.

V usage is TRBV19 and J usage is TRBJ2-7; 9 bases are shared with TRBD1. The CDR3 consists of 14 residues. The germline gives CDR1 LNHDA, CDR2 SQIVND (reference sequence). V lost 6 bases and J lost 3; bases outside the gene matches: 6. CDR3 sequence: CASSPGTGFYEQYF. DNA of the CDR3: TGTGCCAGTAGCCCCGGGACAGGGTTCTACGAGCAGTACTTC.

This sequence joins TRBV28 and TRBJ1-2, with 7 bases aligning to TRBD1. The CDR3 runs 16 residues. The V gene end was trimmed by 5 bases and the J gene end by 4 bases; junction bases not matched to a gene: 13. Germline V gene data show CDR1 as MDHEN and CDR2 as SYDVKM. CDR3: CASSVNRGVGRYGYTF. The CDR3 coding sequence is TGTGCCAGCAGTGTCAACAGGGGAGTGGGTCGCTATGGCTACACCTTC.

J is TRBJ1-2 and V is TRBV30; the match to TRBD1 covers 10 bases. The CDR3 has 14 residues. V dropped 5 bases and J dropped 5; count of bases not matched to a gene: 8. Germline CDR1 is GTSNPN and CDR2 is SVGIG (reference sequence). Here the CDR3 reads CAWDGQGVGYGYTF. The CDR3 region has the DNA TGTGCCTGGGACGGACAGGGGGTTGGATATGGCTACACCTTC.

The rearrangement links TRBV28 to TRBJ2-5, with 7 bases fitting TRBD2. The CDR3 is 14 residues long. After removal of 2 bases from V and 3 bases from J, the junction contained 3 bases not matched to a gene. The germline gives CDR1 MDHEN, CDR2 SYDVKM. This CDR3 is CASSLTAGEETQYF. Written as DNA, the CDR3 is TGTGCCAGCAGTTTAACGGCGGGAGAAGAGACCCAGTACTTC.

The genes are TRBV7-2 and TRBJ1-3, with TRBD1 as a possible D gene (6 bases). V dropped 1 base and J dropped 0 bases, with 10 bases sitting between them. There are 16 residues in the CDR3. Germline V gives CDR1 SGHTA, CDR2 FQGNSA. CDR3 protein: CASSLGQVHSGNTIYF. DNA of the CDR3: TGTGCCAGCAGCTTAGGACAGGTCCACTCTGGAAACACCATATATTTT.

V usage is TRBV6-6 and J usage is TRBJ2-7; D remains unclear. Trimming stripped 0 bases from V and 0 bases from J, with 12 bases between. CDR1 and CDR2 from the germline V gene are MNHNY and SVGAGI (reference sequence). The CDR3 sequence is 16 residues long. The DNA of the CDR3 is TGTGCCAGCAGTTACTCTGGCAGACTGAACTCCTACGAGCAGTACTTC. It yields the protein CASSYSGRLNSYEQYF.

The chain employs TRBV7-9 and TRBJ2-7, with TRBD1 matching 11 bases. This CDR3 is 15 amino acids long. CDR1 is SEHNR and CDR2 is FQNEAQ in the germline V gene (reference sequence). With V trimmed by 4 bases and J by 3 bases, 5 bases remained unmatched. The CDR3 DNA reads TGTGCCAGCAGCTCGGGACAGGGGGGAAACTACGAGCAGTACTTC. The encoded protein is CASSSGQGGNYEQYF.

The CDR3, as DNA: TGTGCCAGCAGCTCCGGACAGGGGGTTTTCGGCCCCAACTATGGCTACACCTTC. Its translation: CASSSGQGVFGPNYGYTF. This chain links TRBV5-6 with TRBJ1-2, with 10 bases matching TRBD1. This CDR3 is 18 amino acids long. CDR1 is SGHDT, CDR2 YYEEEE, per germline. V shed 3 bases and J 2 bases; nucleotides not matched to a gene: 13.

This chain connects TRBV6-2 or TRBV6-3 to TRBJ1-1; no firm D call. Germline CDR1 is MNHEY and CDR2 is SVGEGT. The CDR3 spans 16 residues. Trimming shortened V by 1 base and J by 7 bases, and 19 bases separated the two germline ends. The CDR3 spells CASSYYGSQASNEAFF. CDR3 DNA sequence: TGTGCCAGCAGTTACTATGGCTCGCAGGCATCAAATGAAGCTTTCTTT.

The chain couples TRBV7-8 to TRBJ1-1, with 7 bases matching TRBD1. Per the germline V gene, CDR1 is SGHVS and CDR2 is FQNEAQ. With 5 bases clipped from V and 0 bases from J, the junction kept 9 bases outside the gene matches. The CDR3 length is 16 residues. CDR3 in amino acids: CASSRGTALMNTEAFF. CDR3 bases: TGTGCCAGCAGCCGAGGGACAGCACTAATGAACACTGAAGCTTTCTTT.

V is TRBV7-8 and J is TRBJ2-1; 8 bases map to TRBD2. Germline V gene lookup returns CDR1 SGHVS and CDR2 FQNEAQ. Germline trimming cut 2 bases from V and 8 bases from J; bases unmatched to any gene: 5. This CDR3 contains 14 residues. CDR3 amino acids: CASSLKLAGYEQFF. DNA for the CDR3: TGTGCCAGCAGCTTAAAGTTAGCGGGATATGAGCAGTTCTTC.

The rearrangement joins TRBV7-8 to TRBJ1-1; TRBD1 agrees at 8 bases. The ends lost 4 bases at V and 1 base at J; junction bases unmatched: 5. CDR1 SGHVS and CDR2 FQNEAQ come from the germline V gene. The CDR3 spans 15 residues. CDR3 coding DNA: TGTGCCAGCAGCTCTCCGACAGGGGAGAACACTGAAGCTTTCTTT. Amino acid sequence: CASSSPTGENTEAFF.

The gene calls are TRBV7-9 and TRBJ2-5; 13 bases line up with TRBD2. This CDR3 has 18 amino acids. Germline-derived CDR1 and CDR2 are SEHNR and FQNEAQ (reference sequence). The V segment lost 5 bases and the J segment 5 bases; nucleotides outside the gene matches: 14. CDR3 amino acids: CASSTGLAGALAVETQYF. The CDR3 nucleotides read TGTGCCAGCAGCACAGGACTAGCGGGAGCCCTCGCCGTGGAGACCCAGTACTTC.

The chain couples TRBV12-3 or TRBV12-4 to TRBJ2-5; D gene ambiguous. V lost 2 bases and J lost 5, with 3 bases in between. This CDR3 contains 11 residues. This chain's CDR3 is CASSLRETQYF. The CDR3 region has the DNA TGTGCCAGCAGTTTACGTGAGACCCAGTACTTC.

J is TRBJ2-3 and V is TRBV6-5; D is perhaps TRBD2 (6 bases). With 3 bases removed from V and 7 bases from J, the gap between germline ends came to 20 bases. The germline CDR1 and CDR2 sequences are MNHEY and SVGAGI. The CDR3 contains 16 residues. CDR3: CASSYSEHNAGHTQYF. The CDR3 DNA reads as TGTGCCAGCAGTTATTCTGAACATAATGCGGGGCATACGCAGTATTTT.

V and J are TRBV9 and TRBJ2-1; 12 nucleotides line up with TRBD2. This CDR3 has 15 amino acids. CDR1 and CDR2 (germline): SGDLS, YYNGEE. V lost 2 bases to trimming and J lost 8 bases; unmatched junction nucleotides: 5. CDR3 sequence reads: CASSVEASGRDEQFF. The CDR3 DNA reads TGTGCCAGCAGCGTGGAAGCTAGCGGGAGGGATGAGCAGTTCTTC. Looking up the rest from reference TRBV9 and TRBJ2-1 gives the full variable domain: DSGVTQTPKHLITATGQRVTLRCSPRSGDLSVYWYQQSLDQGLQFLIQYYNGEERAKGNILERFSAQQFPDLHSELNLSSLELGDSALYFCASSVEASGRDEQFFGPGTRLTVL.

This clone was observed a few times. The genes are TRBV29-1 and TRBJ2-7; D not resolved. CDR3 length equals 11 residues. Trimming shortened V by 1 base and J by 1 base, and 2 bases separated the two germline ends. Germline CDR1 and CDR2: SQVTM and ANQGSEA. CDR3 sequence reads: CSVEVSYEQYF. As DNA, the CDR3 is TGCAGCGTTGAAGTATCCTACGAGCAGTACTTC.

The V gene is TRBV6-5, the J gene TRBJ1-1, with 7 bases that match TRBD1. This CDR3 comprises 15 residues. Losses at the gene ends were 2 bases for V and 1 base for J; bases not matched to a gene: 4. Germline-derived CDR1 and CDR2 are MNHEY and SVGAGI. The CDR3 region is CASSYRDRSNTEAFF. CDR3 sequence (DNA): TGTGCCAGCAGTTACAGGGACAGATCGAACACTGAAGCTTTCTTT.

This chain connects TRBV11-2 to TRBJ1-2; D gene ambiguous. The germline V gene has CDR1 SGHAT and CDR2 FQNNGV. Trimming left V 2 bases short and J 4 bases short, with 5 bases between. This CDR3 is 12 amino acids long. In DNA, the CDR3 is TGTGCCAGCAGCTTACGGAGCTATGGCTACACCTTC. Translating it yields CASSLRSYGYTF.

J is TRBJ2-5 and V is TRBV6-4; 7 positions agree with TRBD2. This CDR3 comprises 16 residues. Germline V gives CDR1 MRHNA, CDR2 SNTAGT. V gave up 7 bases and J gave up 1 base; unmatched junction bases: 12. DNA for the CDR3: TGTGCCAGCATGGTAAAGCTAGCGGAAACCCAAGAGACCCAGTACTTC. Translating gives CASMVKLAETQETQYF.